Below are 2 T cell receptor beta chains sequenced from a single sample in a study of blood T cell repertoires in COVID-19. TCRdb keeps only in-frame clones here, not all; method: immunoSEQ multiplex PCR. The top ten hold 9.8% of the sample, which has 150,000 to 180,000 clones, roughly 84% seen once. Sequenced material: peripheral blood. These receptors came from a woman in her fifties or sixties with acute or convalescent COVID-19.

This clone occurred a few times. This chain connects TRBV7-2 to TRBJ2-7; 15 bases match TRBD2. The trim removed 2 bases at V and 5 bases at J, leaving 7 bases unmatched. From germline, CDR1 is SGHTA and CDR2 FQGNSA. The CDR3 extends over 17 amino acids. CDR3 sequence: CASSLSGTSGRLNEQYF. The CDR3 DNA sequence: TGTGCCAGCAGCTTATCCGGGACTAGCGGGAGGCTGAACGAGCAGTACTTC. Complete variable domain (other parts from reference TRBV7-2 and TRBJ2-7): GAGVSQSPSNKVTEKGKDVELRCDPISGHTALYWYRQSLGQGLEFLIYFQGNSAPDKSGLPSDRFSAERTGGSVSTLTIQRTQQEDSAVYLCASSLSGTSGRLNEQYFGPGTRLTVT.

V gene TRBV7-2 combines with J gene TRBJ2-1, with 8 positions matching TRBD1. J gave up 5 bases and V 3 bases, and 0 bases lay outside the gene matches. The CDR3 has 13 amino acids. Germline-derived CDR1 and CDR2 are SGHTA and FQGNSA. The CDR3 protein is CASSLDRDNEQFF. The CDR3 DNA follows: TGTGCCAGCAGCTTGGACAGGGACAATGAGCAGTTCTTC.